This is a list of T cell receptor beta chains from one sample in a study of blood T cell repertoires in COVID-19. Profiling relied on immunoSEQ multiplex PCR, and the TCRdb table lists in-frame clones only, not all of them. The table includes 250,000 to 400,000 clones, roughly nine tenths detected once. Sequenced: PBMCs or T cells enriched from blood (not recorded which). These receptors all stem from a man in his fifties or sixties who had recovered from COVID-19. CDR3s include the opening cysteine and the closing phenylalanine or tryptophan. Fields, in order: V gene, clone size, J gene, D gene, CDR3 protein, CDR3 DNA. The D gene is left open where the match is weak. Rows may omit the clone size; those that give it use once, few, many or a size class.

V gene: TRBV11-2; clone size: -; J gene: TRBJ2-7; D gene: -; CDR3 protein: CASSTRQGAGGYEQYF; CDR3 DNA: TGTGCCAGCAGCACAAGACAGGGGGCGGGAGGGTACGAGCAGTACTTC
V gene: TRBV2; clone size: -; J gene: TRBJ2-7; D gene: -; CDR3 protein: CASSTETYEQYF; CDR3 DNA: TGTGCCAGCAGTACGGAGACCTACGAGCAGTACTTC
V gene: TRBV6-5; clone size: -; J gene: TRBJ2-7; D gene: TRBD1; CDR3 protein: CATNRGSTVEQYF; CDR3 DNA: TGTGCCACCAACAGGGGAAGTACGGTCGAGCAGTACTTC
V gene: TRBV11-2; clone size: -; J gene: TRBJ2-2; D gene: TRBD2; CDR3 protein: CASTSSGRRGGELFF; CDR3 DNA: TGTGCCAGCACATCTAGCGGGAGACGCGGCGGGGAGCTGTTTTTT
V gene: TRBV6-4; clone size: -; J gene: TRBJ2-3; D gene: -; CDR3 protein: CASSDSSGSADTQYF; CDR3 DNA: TGTGCCAGCAGTGACTCGAGTGGTTCCGCAGATACGCAGTATTTT
V gene: TRBV30; clone size: -; J gene: TRBJ2-7; D gene: TRBD2; CDR3 protein: CAWSGLAGVYEQYF; CDR3 DNA: TGTGCCTGGTCGGGACTAGCGGGAGTGTACGAGCAGTACTTC
V gene: TRBV27; clone size: -; J gene: TRBJ2-5; D gene: -; CDR3 protein: CASSLSWGPLGETQYF; CDR3 DNA: TGTGCCAGCAGTTTATCTTGGGGCCCTTTGGGGGAGACCCAGTACTTC
V gene: TRBV7-2; clone size: -; J gene: TRBJ2-1; D gene: TRBD2; CDR3 protein: CASSSITGLASYNEQFF; CDR3 DNA: TGTGCCAGCAGCTCGATTACGGGACTAGCTTCCTACAATGAGCAGTTCTTC
V gene: TRBV4-2; clone size: -; J gene: TRBJ2-1; D gene: TRBD2; CDR3 protein: CASSQGLALGEQFF; CDR3 DNA: TGTGCCAGCAGCCAAGGACTAGCTTTGGGGGAGCAGTTCTTC
V gene: TRBV2; clone size: -; J gene: TRBJ1-6; D gene: TRBD1; CDR3 protein: CASRGDSDNSPLHF; CDR3 DNA: TGTGCCAGCAGGGGGGACAGCGATAATTCACCCCTCCACTTT
V gene: TRBV4-2; clone size: -; J gene: TRBJ2-1; D gene: TRBD2; CDR3 protein: CASSQEVRSGGTSYNEQFF; CDR3 DNA: TGTGCCAGCAGCCAAGAGGTAAGAAGCGGGGGGACTTCCTACAATGAGCAGTTCTTC
V gene: TRBV6-5; clone size: -; J gene: TRBJ1-6; D gene: -; CDR3 protein: CASIQGPSYNSPLHF; CDR3 DNA: TGTGCCAGCATTCAGGGTCCCTCCTATAATTCACCCCTCCACTTT
V gene: TRBV5-1; clone size: -; J gene: TRBJ2-3; D gene: TRBD2; CDR3 protein: CASSPGLAGSDTQYF; CDR3 DNA: TGCGCCAGCAGCCCGGGACTAGCGGGATCCGATACGCAGTATTTT
V gene: TRBV6-4; clone size: -; J gene: TRBJ1-1; D gene: -; CDR3 protein: CASSAQGSNTEAFF; CDR3 DNA: TGTGCCAGCAGTGCACAGGGTTCAAACACTGAAGCTTTCTTT
V gene: TRBV10-3; clone size: -; J gene: TRBJ2-6; D gene: -; CDR3 protein: CAISGNRDAGANVLTF; CDR3 DNA: TGTGCCATCAGTGGGAACAGGGATGCTGGGGCCAACGTCCTGACTTTC
V gene: TRBV4-3; clone size: -; J gene: TRBJ1-5; D gene: -; CDR3 protein: CASSQDSGIPNQPQHF; CDR3 DNA: TGCGCCAGCAGCCAAGATAGCGGGATCCCAAATCAGCCCCAGCATTTT
V gene: TRBV29-1; clone size: -; J gene: TRBJ2-1; D gene: TRBD2; CDR3 protein: CSVGGGGSSYNEQFF; CDR3 DNA: TGCAGCGTTGGAGGCGGGGGGAGCTCCTACAATGAGCAGTTCTTC
V gene: TRBV11-2; clone size: -; J gene: TRBJ1-2; D gene: -; CDR3 protein: CASSSLSGGDRRANYGYTF; CDR3 DNA: TGTGCCAGCAGCTCCCTTTCTGGCGGCGATAGACGGGCTAACTATGGCTACACCTTC
V gene: TRBV6-5; clone size: once; J gene: TRBJ1-5; D gene: TRBD1; CDR3 protein: CASRPGQTYQPQHF; CDR3 DNA: TGTGCCAGCAGACCGGGACAGACTTATCAGCCCCAGCATTTT
V gene: TRBV21-1; clone size: once; J gene: TRBJ2-7; D gene: -; CDR3 protein: CASSSTCVGTSGRSYEQYF; CDR3 DNA: TGTGCCAGCAGCTCTACGTGTGTAGGAACTAGCGGGAGATCCTACGAGCAGTACTTC
V gene: TRBV28; clone size: once; J gene: TRBJ2-3; D gene: TRBD2; CDR3 protein: CASSGHQRDGLDTQYF; CDR3 DNA: TGTGCCAGCAGTGGCCATCAGCGGGACGGGCTAGATACGCAGTATTTT
V gene: TRBV9; clone size: -; J gene: TRBJ2-3; D gene: TRBD2; CDR3 protein: CASSVRGTSGSTDTQYF; CDR3 DNA: TGTGCCAGCAGCGTCCGCGGGACTAGCGGGAGCACAGATACGCAGTATTTT
V gene: TRBV5-1; clone size: few; J gene: TRBJ1-1; D gene: TRBD1; CDR3 protein: CASSLDGQGNTEAFF; CDR3 DNA: TGCGCCAGCAGCCTCGACGGACAGGGGAACACTGAAGCTTTCTTT
V gene: TRBV30; clone size: -; J gene: TRBJ2-1; D gene: TRBD2; CDR3 protein: CAWSPGLADNEQFF; CDR3 DNA: TGTGCCTGGAGTCCGGGACTAGCGGACAATGAGCAGTTCTTC
V gene: TRBV7-3; clone size: -; J gene: TRBJ2-1; D gene: TRBD2; CDR3 protein: CASSRTGLANEQFF; CDR3 DNA: TGTGCCAGCAGCAGGACGGGACTAGCGAATGAGCAGTTCTTC
V gene: TRBV9; clone size: -; J gene: TRBJ2-3; D gene: -; CDR3 protein: CASSSRGGGARHGDTQYF; CDR3 DNA: TGTGCCAGCAGCTCCAGAGGTGGGGGGGCGAGACACGGAGATACGCAGTATTTT
V gene: TRBV5-4; clone size: -; J gene: TRBJ2-7; D gene: -; CDR3 protein: CASSPDLTYEQYF; CDR3 DNA: TGTGCCAGCAGCCCGGACTTGACCTACGAGCAGTACTTC
V gene: TRBV5-1; clone size: -; J gene: TRBJ2-7; D gene: TRBD1; CDR3 protein: CASSSYGGQSYEQYF; CDR3 DNA: TGCGCCAGCAGCTCCTATGGGGGACAGTCCTACGAGCAGTACTTC
V gene: TRBV25-1; clone size: once; J gene: TRBJ1-5; D gene: -; CDR3 protein: CARILFGGSNQPQHF; CDR3 DNA: TGTGCCAGGATCCTCTTTGGGGGGAGCAATCAGCCCCAGCATTTT
V gene: TRBV5-1; clone size: -; J gene: TRBJ2-2; D gene: TRBD1; CDR3 protein: CASSRNHRGDTGELFF; CDR3 DNA: TGCGCCAGCAGCCGAAACCACAGGGGAGACACCGGGGAGCTGTTTTTT
V gene: TRBV29-1; clone size: -; J gene: TRBJ2-2; D gene: -; CDR3 protein: CSVAADTGELFF; CDR3 DNA: TGCAGCGTTGCAGCGGACACCGGGGAGCTGTTTTTT
V gene: TRBV6-2/TRBV6-3; clone size: few; J gene: TRBJ1-5; D gene: -; CDR3 protein: CASSYLQTNQPQHF; CDR3 DNA: TGTGCCAGCAGTTACCTACAGACGAATCAGCCCCAGCATTTT
V gene: TRBV19; clone size: -; J gene: TRBJ1-2; D gene: -; CDR3 protein: CASSISGSNYGYTF; CDR3 DNA: TGTGCCAGTAGTATTTCGGGGTCTAACTATGGCTACACCTTC
V gene: TRBV7-8; clone size: -; J gene: TRBJ1-6; D gene: -; CDR3 protein: CASSLGPQGVLSPLHF; CDR3 DNA: TGTGCCAGCAGCTTAGGTCCACAGGGCGTTCTCTCACCCCTCCACTTT
V gene: TRBV7-9; clone size: -; J gene: TRBJ2-2; D gene: TRBD1; CDR3 protein: CASSLGTGPTGELFF; CDR3 DNA: TGTGCCAGCAGCTTAGGGACAGGGCCCACCGGGGAGCTGTTTTTT
V gene: TRBV2; clone size: -; J gene: TRBJ1-5; D gene: -; CDR3 protein: CASSRGDNSNQPQHF; CDR3 DNA: TGTGCCAGCTCGCGGGGGGACAATAGCAATCAGCCCCAGCATTTT
V gene: TRBV19; clone size: -; J gene: TRBJ2-7; D gene: -; CDR3 protein: CASSRGYEQYF; CDR3 DNA: TGTGCCAGTAGCCGGGGGTACGAGCAGTACTTC
V gene: TRBV6-2/TRBV6-3; clone size: -; J gene: TRBJ1-5; D gene: -; CDR3 protein: CASSGPMGPTGPQHF; CDR3 DNA: TGTGCCAGCAGCGGGCCTATGGGCCCTACCGGGCCCCAGCATTTT
V gene: TRBV7-3; clone size: -; J gene: TRBJ2-5; D gene: -; CDR3 protein: CASSLTGGGGETQYF; CDR3 DNA: TGTGCCAGCAGCTTAACGGGAGGAGGCGGAGAGACCCAGTACTTC
V gene: TRBV5-1; clone size: -; J gene: TRBJ1-3; D gene: -; CDR3 protein: CASSSREAGASNTIYF; CDR3 DNA: TGCGCCAGCAGCTCGAGGGAAGCAGGGGCTTCAAACACCATATATTTT
V gene: TRBV3-1/TRBV3-2; clone size: -; J gene: TRBJ1-3; D gene: TRBD1; CDR3 protein: CASSFGTGAGNTIYF; CDR3 DNA: TGTGCCAGCAGCTTCGGGACAGGGGCTGGAAACACCATATATTTT
V gene: TRBV19; clone size: -; J gene: TRBJ2-4; D gene: -; CDR3 protein: CASSISSDAKNIQYF; CDR3 DNA: TGTGCCAGTAGTATATCGAGTGATGCCAAAAACATTCAGTACTTC
V gene: TRBV27; clone size: -; J gene: TRBJ2-1; D gene: TRBD2; CDR3 protein: CASKPFGTSGRGGNEQFF; CDR3 DNA: TGTGCCAGCAAACCCTTTGGGACTAGCGGGAGGGGGGGCAATGAGCAGTTCTTC
V gene: TRBV6-5; clone size: once; J gene: TRBJ2-7; D gene: TRBD2; CDR3 protein: CASTGSGNSLEQYF; CDR3 DNA: TGTGCCAGCACAGGTAGCGGGAACTCCCTCGAGCAGTACTTC
V gene: TRBV21-1; clone size: -; J gene: TRBJ2-7; D gene: -; CDR3 protein: CASSESSDEQYF; CDR3 DNA: TGTGCCAGCAGCGAGTCTAGCGACGAGCAGTACTTC
V gene: TRBV29-1; clone size: once; J gene: TRBJ2-7; D gene: -; CDR3 protein: CSVYTYTYEQYF; CDR3 DNA: TGCAGCGTTTATACATATACCTACGAGCAGTACTTC
V gene: TRBV14; clone size: -; J gene: TRBJ1-2; D gene: -; CDR3 protein: CATDKESCTF; CDR3 DNA: TGTGCCACCGATAAAGAGTCGTGCACCTTC
V gene: TRBV11-1; clone size: -; J gene: TRBJ2-7; D gene: -; CDR3 protein: CASSLGLGFYEQYF; CDR3 DNA: TGTGCCAGCAGCTTAGGCCTCGGGTTCTACGAGCAGTACTTC
V gene: TRBV2; clone size: -; J gene: TRBJ2-7; D gene: -; CDR3 protein: CASSRSIGNEQYF; CDR3 DNA: TGTGCCAGCAGCAGGTCTATTGGCAACGAGCAGTACTTC
V gene: TRBV6-5; clone size: few; J gene: TRBJ1-2; D gene: TRBD1; CDR3 protein: CASSYLAAGGNYGYTF; CDR3 DNA: TGTGCCAGCAGTTACTTGGCTGCAGGGGGTAACTATGGCTACACCTTC
V gene: TRBV5-1; clone size: few; J gene: TRBJ1-1; D gene: -; CDR3 protein: CASSLRTEGNTEAFF; CDR3 DNA: TGCGCCAGCAGCCTCCGGACAGAAGGAAACACTGAAGCTTTCTTT